This TCR beta chain was documented in a study of shared clonotypes between healthy human individuals. This CDR3 region has 16 residues. The germline V gene has CDR1 SGHAT and CDR2 FQNNGV. Assay used: immunoSEQ multiplex PCR; TCRdb lists only in-frame clones, some missing. Altogether 450,000 to 500,000 clones are present, about 78% being singletons, with the ten largest covering more than 10%. Notes on this clone: The junction departs from the called germline gene at one end, perhaps through a read error.

This sequence was found in a middle-aged woman in good health. Some clones in this sample may be carry-over from other donors' samples. Sequencing was performed on PBMCs. The chain combines TRBV11-2 with TRBJ2-7; perhaps TRBD2 as D (5 bases). The chain's CDR3 is CASSLEIGVGPAGSNF. As DNA, the CDR3 is TGTGCCAGCAGCTTAGAAATCGGGGTAGGCCCCGCGGGCAGTAACTTC.